The subject of this entry is one T cell receptor (beta chain). Its specificity is not known. Germline-derived CDR1 and CDR2 are SNHLY and FYNNEI. The length of the CDR3 is 14 residues. V gave up 2 bases and J gave up 4 bases, with 9 bases separating them. Primers included in the PCR were 60 Vbeta and 13 Jbeta primers. Only in-frame clones appear in the TCRdb table, and some are missing; sequencing was by immunoSEQ multiplex PCR. The sample yields roughly 88,000 clones, roughly 69% seen once. This sample is drawn from a study of cytomegalovirus exposure and HLA in healthy donors. Whole-study findings and limits: The study put some 150 TCR beta chains on its list as cytomegalovirus-associated. In a later analysis, TCR beta V- and J-gene trimming showed a link to a missense DCLRE1C variant. Earlier results showed most TCR beta V segments being productive about 87% or about 30% of the time.

The chain uses TRBV2 and TRBJ1-5; no firm D call. The TCR was taken from a man in his fifties in good health and CMV-seronegative. Source material: PBMCs. The CDR3 DNA is TGTGCCAGCAGTGAATTGCAGGCTAATCAGCCCCAGCATTTT. The encoded protein is CASSELQANQPQHF.